This T cell receptor (beta chain) appears in the sequencing data of a study of blood T cells in healthy people across ages. Germline V gene data show CDR1 as SGHTA and CDR2 as FQGTGA. Trimming removed 8 bases at V and 5 bases at J, with 16 bases between. CDR3 length: 15 residues. Each donor was a healthy Caucasian individual from Russia, aged roughly 6 to 90. As concerns this clonotype: The target antigen is unknown.

The study's findings and limits: The lack of PBMC sorting stopped any conclusive naive versus antigen-experienced comparison. Changes seen in expanded clonotypes were possibly confounded by donor CMV status left unknown. Donors of long life had a larger count of naive CD4+ cells and greater diversity than aged donors.

Next came a second PCR, run for about 6 to 11 cycles, which used a sample-barcoded 5' primer along with a J-beta primer mix. TCRdb re-derived calls from the 5' RACE reads in MiXCR, one entry per CDR3 protein. The sample records 800,000 to 900,000 distinct CDR3 sequences, less than 80% being singletons. The sequenced material came from blood. This clonotype originated in a man aged 30-40 years in good health. V gene TRBV7-3 combines with J gene TRBJ2-6; D tentatively fits TRBD1 or TRBD2 (5 bases each). This CDR3 is CASGTQGTRANVLTF. The CDR3, as DNA: TGTGCCAGCGGGACCCAAGGCACTAGGGCCAACGTCCTGACTTTC. Looking up the rest from reference TRBV7-3 and TRBJ2-6 gives the full variable domain: GAGVSQTPSNKVTEKGKYVELRCDPISGHTALYWYRQSLGQGPEFLIYFQGTGAADDSGLPNDRFFAVRPEGSVSTLKIQRTERGDSAVYLCASGTQGTRANVLTFGAGSRLTVL.